This passage covers 3 T cell receptor beta chains from one sample sequenced in a study. The sorted Tregs were CD4+CD25+CD127-/low cells. TCRdb reprocessed the 5' RACE reads with MiXCR, giving one entry per CDR3 protein. The table has about 9,800 distinct CDR3 sequences, just over 25% seen once. Material for sequencing was Tregs sorted from blood. The receptors were sampled from a female donor with breast cancer.

The genes are TRBV2 and TRBJ2-7, with 13 bases fitting TRBD2. CDR1 and CDR2 (germline): SNHLY, FYNNEI. V gave up 8 bases and J gave up 0 bases; unmatched junction bases: 4. The CDR3 runs to 15 residues. As DNA, the CDR3 is TGTGCCAGCCCCGGGACTAGCGGGACCTCCTACGAGCAGTACTTC. Its protein is CASPGTSGTSYEQYF. The full variable domain, rest sourced from reference TRBV2 and TRBJ2-7, is EPEVTQTPSHQVTQMGQEVILRCVPISNHLYFYWYRQILGQKVEFLVSFYNNEISEKSEIFDDQFSVERPDGSNFTLKIRSTKLEDSAMYFCASPGTSGTSYEQYFGPGTRLTVT.

The table lists this clonotype with a few counts. At one end, the junction sequence differs from germline, possibly due to a read error. The rearrangement joins TRBV6-1 to TRBJ2-7; 7 bases are shared with TRBD1. This CDR3 is 13 amino acids long. Looked up from germline, CDR1 is MNHNS and CDR2 is SASEGT. The CDR3 spells CASRVQGSSEQYF. The CDR3 nucleotides are TGTGCCAGCAGGGTACAGGGGTCCTCCGAGCAGTACTTC.

The chain couples TRBV6-5 to TRBJ1-2; D is unresolved. Germline values: CDR1 MNHEY, CDR2 SVGAGI. V lost 0 bases, J lost 5 bases, and 22 bases lay in between. This CDR3 contains 18 residues. CDR3 residues: CASSYSSPRPYGNYGYTF. CDR3 DNA sequence: TGTGCCAGCAGTTACTCGAGCCCACGACCCTACGGCAATTATGGCTACACCTTC.